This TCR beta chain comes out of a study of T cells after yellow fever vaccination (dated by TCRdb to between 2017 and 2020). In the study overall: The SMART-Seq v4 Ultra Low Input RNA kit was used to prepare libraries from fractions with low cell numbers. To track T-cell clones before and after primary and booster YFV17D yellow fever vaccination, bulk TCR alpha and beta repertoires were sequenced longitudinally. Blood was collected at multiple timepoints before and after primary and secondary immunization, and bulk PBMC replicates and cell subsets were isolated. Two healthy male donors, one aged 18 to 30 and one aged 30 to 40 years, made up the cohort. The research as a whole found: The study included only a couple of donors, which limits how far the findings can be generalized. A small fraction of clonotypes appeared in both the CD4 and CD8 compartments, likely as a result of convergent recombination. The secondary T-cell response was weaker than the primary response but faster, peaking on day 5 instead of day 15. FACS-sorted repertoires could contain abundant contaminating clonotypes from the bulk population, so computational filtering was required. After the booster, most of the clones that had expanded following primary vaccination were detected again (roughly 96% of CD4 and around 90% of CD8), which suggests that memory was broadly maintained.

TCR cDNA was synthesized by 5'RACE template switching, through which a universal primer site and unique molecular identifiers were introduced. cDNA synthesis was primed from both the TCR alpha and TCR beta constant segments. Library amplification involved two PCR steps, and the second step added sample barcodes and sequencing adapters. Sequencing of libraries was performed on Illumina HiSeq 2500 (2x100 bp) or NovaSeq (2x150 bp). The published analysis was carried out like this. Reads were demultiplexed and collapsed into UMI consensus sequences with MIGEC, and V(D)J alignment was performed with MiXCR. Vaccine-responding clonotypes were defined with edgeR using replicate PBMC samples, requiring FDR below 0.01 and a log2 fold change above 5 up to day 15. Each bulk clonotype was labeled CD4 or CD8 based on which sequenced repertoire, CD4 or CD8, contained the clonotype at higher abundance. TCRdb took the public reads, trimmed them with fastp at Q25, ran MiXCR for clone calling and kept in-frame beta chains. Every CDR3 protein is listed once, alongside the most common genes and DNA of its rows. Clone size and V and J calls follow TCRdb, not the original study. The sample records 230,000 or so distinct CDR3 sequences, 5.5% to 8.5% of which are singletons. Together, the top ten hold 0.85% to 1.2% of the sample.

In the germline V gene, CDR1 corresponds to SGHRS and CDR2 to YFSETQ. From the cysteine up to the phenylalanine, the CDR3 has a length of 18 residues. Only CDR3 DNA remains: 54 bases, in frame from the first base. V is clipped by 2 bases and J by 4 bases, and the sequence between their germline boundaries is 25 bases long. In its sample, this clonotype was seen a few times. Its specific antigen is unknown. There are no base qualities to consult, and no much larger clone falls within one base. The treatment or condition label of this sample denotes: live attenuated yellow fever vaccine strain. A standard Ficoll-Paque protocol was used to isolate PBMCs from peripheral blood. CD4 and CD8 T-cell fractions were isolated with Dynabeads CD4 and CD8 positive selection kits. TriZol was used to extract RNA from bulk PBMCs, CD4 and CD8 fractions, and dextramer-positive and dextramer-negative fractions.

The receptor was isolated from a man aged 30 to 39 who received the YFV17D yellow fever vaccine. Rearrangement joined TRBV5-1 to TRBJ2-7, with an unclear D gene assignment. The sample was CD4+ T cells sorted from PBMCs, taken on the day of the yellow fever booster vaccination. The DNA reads TGCGCCAGCAGCTTTTCCCCCGCCTTCCTGGTCGGAACGTACGAGCAGTACTTC. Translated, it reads CASSFSPAFLVGTYEQYF.